Below are 32 T cell receptor beta chains sequenced from a single sample in a study of T cell clones after liver transplantation. Sequencing used immunoSEQ multiplex PCR; TCRdb keeps in-frame clones, though not all of them. The sample has over 60,000 clones, under 90% seen once; the top ten hold over 0.45%. Sequencing was performed on CD4+ T cells from blood, taken before liver transplant. These receptors were collected from a human donor who received a liver transplant.

The rearrangement joins TRBV10-3 to TRBJ1-3; no definite D call. The germline V and J ends were trimmed by 0 bases and 3 bases, with 6 bases remaining between them. CDR3 length: 14 amino acids. Per the germline V gene, CDR1 is ENHRY and CDR2 is SYGVKD. CDR3 DNA: TGTGCCATCAGTGAGTCCGACGTTGGAAACACCATATATTTT. As protein: CAISESDVGNTIYF.

The chain recombines TRBV28 with TRBJ2-7; D gene ambiguous. This CDR3 is built from 12 residues. Germline V gives CDR1 MDHEN, CDR2 SYDVKM. Deletions cut 7 bases from V and 4 bases from J, with 11 bases between. CDR3 in DNA: TGTGCCAGCACCCGTTCCGTGTACGAGCAGTACTTC. Its translation is CASTRSVYEQYF. Based on the CDR3 plus reference TRBV28 and TRBJ2-7, the full variable domain is DVKVTQSSRYLVKRTGEKVFLECVQDMDHENMFWYRQDPGLGLRLIYFSYDVKMKEKGDIPEGYSVSREKKERFSLILESASTNQTSMYLCASTRSVYEQYFGPGTRLTVT.

The chain carries TRBV7-9 and TRBJ1-5, with D possibly matching TRBD1 (5 bases). The germline gives CDR1 SEHNR, CDR2 FQNEAQ (reference sequence). Trimming removed 5 bases from V and 1 base from J, with 9 bases in between. The CDR3 totals 14 residues. CDR3 protein: CASSRGVSNQPQHF. The DNA of the CDR3 is TGTGCCAGCAGCAGAGGGGTAAGCAATCAGCCCCAGCATTTT.

The chain employs TRBV20-1 and TRBJ2-1; the D is unclear. Trimming removed 3 bases at V and 5 bases at J, with 5 bases between. Per the germline V gene, CDR1 is DFQATT and CDR2 is SNEGSKA (reference sequence). The CDR3 totals 11 residues. The CDR3: CSARDNNEQFF. Here the CDR3 DNA reads TGCAGTGCTAGGGATAACAATGAGCAGTTCTTC.

The chain uses TRBV9 and TRBJ2-2, with 8 bases fitting TRBD2. Germline V gene sequence: CDR1 SGDLS, CDR2 YYNGEE. V lost 0 bases, J lost 3 bases, and 4 bases stayed unmatched. The CDR3 covers 16 residues. The CDR3 DNA is TGTGCCAGCAGCGTAGGAGCGGGAGAGGACACCGGGGAGCTGTTTTTT. Its protein is CASSVGAGEDTGELFF.

The chain carries TRBV4-1 and TRBJ1-1, with D maybe TRBD1 (6 bases). V lost 1 base and J lost 10, with 19 bases in between. The V gene's germline CDR1 is MGHRA and CDR2 YSYEKL. The CDR3 is 15 amino acids. The CDR3 DNA reads TGCGCCAGCAGCCAAGGGGGCGCGGGTGAGGGGGGAGCTTTCTTT. The encoded protein is CASSQGGAGEGGAFF.

In its sample, this clone was seen a few times. CDR3 region: CASSSAGGQSNQPQHF. CDR3 in DNA: TGTGCCAGCAGTTCTGCGGGGGGACAGAGCAATCAGCCCCAGCATTTT. The chain combines TRBV7-8 with TRBJ1-5; 7 nucleotides line up with TRBD1. Germline values: CDR1 SGHVS, CDR2 FQNEAQ. The CDR3 covers 16 residues. Germline trimming cut 6 bases from V and 1 base from J; bases unmatched to any gene: 9.

In this sample, this clone turned up a few times. The J gene is TRBJ2-7, the V gene TRBV21-1; the DNA was not used to check the table's D call, TRBD1. TRBV21-1 is reported as a pseudogene. The CDR3 consists of 17 residues. CDR3 coding DNA: TGTGCCAGCAGCAGCAGGGACAGGATATGCGGGGTTTACGAGCAGTACTTC. Its protein is CASSSRDRICGVYEQYF.

The count of this clone is one. The V gene is TRBV23-1, the J gene TRBJ1-5, with unresolved D. TRBV23-1 is an open reading frame whose function is uncertain. This CDR3 is built from 16 residues. With 0 bases removed from V and 3 bases from J, the gap between germline ends came to 12 bases. This chain's CDR3 is CASSQSIRHYNQPQHF. The CDR3 DNA is TGCGCCAGCAGTCAATCTATTCGGCACTACAATCAGCCCCAGCATTTT.

The chain combines TRBV5-1 with TRBJ2-3, with unresolved D. Germline values: CDR1 SGHRS, CDR2 YFSETQ. The CDR3 runs to 12 residues. With 4 bases removed from V and 2 bases from J, the gap between germline ends came to 5 bases. In DNA, the CDR3 is TGCGCCAGCAGCCTCACCACAGATACGCAGTATTTT. Protein product: CASSLTTDTQYF.

The chain links TRBV28 to TRBJ2-3; D is perhaps TRBD1 (6 bases). The V end lost 6 bases, the J end lost 6 bases, and 19 bases lay between the germline ends. CDR1 MDHEN and CDR2 SYDVKM come from the germline V gene. The CDR3 has 15 residues. CDR3 residues: CASRYGQYSSDTQYF. As DNA, the CDR3 is TGTGCCAGCAGATACGGACAGTATTCATCGGATACGCAGTATTTT.

The chain combines TRBV7-3 with TRBJ2-1, with 9 bases that match TRBD2. The CDR3 has 16 residues. Losses at the gene ends were 2 bases for V and 7 bases for J; bases not matched to a gene: 9. CDR1 SGHTA and CDR2 FQGTGA come from the germline V gene. DNA of the CDR3: TGTGCCAGCAGCTTACTGGCGGGAGGGCCACGTAATGAGCAGTTCTTC. Its translation is CASSLLAGGPRNEQFF.

The chain links TRBV7-6 to TRBJ2-7; the D call may be TRBD1 or TRBD2 (5 bases each). This CDR3 is built from 14 residues. CDR1 is SGHVS, CDR2 FNYEAQ, per germline. The V end lost 5 bases, the J end lost 3 bases, and 14 bases lay between the germline ends. CDR3 region: CASSLTGTYYEQYF. CDR3 DNA: TGTGCCAGCAGCCTGACCGGGACGTACTACGAGCAGTACTTC.

The chain links TRBV28 to TRBJ2-7; 8 bases match TRBD2. V shed 7 bases, J shed 4 bases, and the junction held 12 bases outside the gene matches. This CDR3 has 15 amino acids. Germline-derived CDR1 and CDR2 are MDHEN and SYDVKM. CDR3 loop: CASTTYGTSRYEQYF. CDR3 coding DNA: TGTGCCAGCACCACTTACGGGACTAGTCGATACGAGCAGTACTTC.

The chain has TRBV5-1 and TRBJ2-3, with TRBD2 identical over 8 bases. The CDR3 totals 17 residues. V lost 0 bases, J lost 5 bases, and 11 bases stayed unmatched. Germline CDR1 is SGHRS and CDR2 is YFSETQ. CDR3 in DNA: TGCGCCAGCAGCTTGGCGTTTGGAGCGGGAGATGGAGATACGCAGTATTTT. This gives the protein CASSLAFGAGDGDTQYF.

This clone was observed a handful of times. J is TRBJ1-2 and V is TRBV29-1; D remains unclear. Trimming took off 3 bases at V and 5 bases at J, with 16 bases between the two ends. The CDR3 is 14 residues long. The germline V gene encodes CDR1 SQVTM and CDR2 ANQGSEA. CDR3 bases: TGCAGCGTTGACAATCCCAGAGGTAGATATGGCTACACCTTC. The encoded protein is CSVDNPRGRYGYTF. Variable domain in full (rest from reference TRBV29-1 and TRBJ1-2): SAVISQKPSRDICQRGTSLTIQCQVDSQVTMMFWYRQQPGQSLTLIATANQGSEATYESGFVIDKFPISRPNLTFSTLTVSNMSPEDSSIYLCSVDNPRGRYGYTFGSGTRLTVV.

The rearrangement joins TRBV19 to TRBJ2-2, with D perhaps given as TRBD1 or TRBD2 (5 bases each). The V end was cut by 7 bases, the J end by 6 bases, with 18 bases between. The length of the CDR3 is 15 residues. CDR1 is LNHDA, CDR2 SQIVND, per germline (reference sequence). The CDR3 protein is CASTTMGPLAGELFF. The CDR3 DNA sequence: TGTGCCAGTACCACCATGGGACCCCTGGCCGGGGAGCTGTTTTTT.

This chain joins TRBV7-8 and TRBJ2-2, with D possibly TRBD2 on 6 matching bases. CDR1 is SGHVS, CDR2 FQNEAQ, per germline. This CDR3 comprises 16 residues. The V gene lost 0 bases and the J gene lost 4 bases, with 12 bases spanning the gap. Written as DNA, the CDR3 is TGTGCCAGCAGCTTAGCGGCCGGGACTCCCACCGGGGAGCTGTTTTTT. Its protein is CASSLAAGTPTGELFF.

The V and J genes are TRBV28 and TRBJ1-4; D is unclear. This CDR3 is 15 amino acids long. Germline values: CDR1 MDHEN, CDR2 SYDVKM. V was clipped by 6 bases and J by 4 bases, with 15 bases between them. The CDR3, as DNA: TGTGCCAGCAGGGAAATCCGGGGATATAATGAAAAACTGTTTTTT. Encoded protein: CASREIRGYNEKLFF.

V usage is TRBV7-9 and J usage is TRBJ2-6; TRBD1 matches at 7 bases. The CDR3 has 17 residues. CDR1 and CDR2 (germline): SEHNR, FQNEAQ (reference sequence). The junction had 7 bases not matched to a gene; V was cut back by 5 bases and J by 0 bases. CDR3 loop: CASSPGQMNSGANVLTF. As DNA, the CDR3 is TGTGCCAGCAGCCCGGGACAGATGAACTCTGGGGCCAACGTCCTGACTTTC.

This clone was seen only once. The CDR3 DNA follows: TGTGCCAGCAGTCGAAACAGGGGCTCCTACAATGAGCAGTTCTTC. Amino acids: CASSRNRGSYNEQFF. The genes are TRBV2 and TRBJ2-1, with 7 bases that match TRBD1. V dropped 5 bases and J dropped 0; count of bases not matched to a gene: 4. Germline assignment: CDR1 SNHLY and CDR2 FYNNEI. This CDR3 comprises 15 residues.

The V gene is TRBV28, the J gene TRBJ2-3; no clear D. Looked up from germline, CDR1 is MDHEN and CDR2 is SYDVKM. The CDR3 consists of 13 residues. V dropped 3 bases and J dropped 6 bases, with 10 bases sitting between them. The CDR3 loop reads CASSFPPRDTQYF. CDR3 bases: TGTGCCAGCAGTTTCCCACCCAGGGATACGCAGTATTTT.

The V gene is TRBV9, the J gene TRBJ2-3, with 11 bases identical to TRBD2. The CDR3 spans 15 residues. The germline V gene encodes CDR1 SGDLS and CDR2 YYNGEE. The trim removed 3 bases at V and 2 bases at J, leaving 2 bases unmatched. The CDR3 DNA reads TGTGCCAGCAGCGCACTAGCGGGAGACACAGATACGCAGTATTTT. It encodes CASSALAGDTDTQYF. Variable domain in full (rest from reference TRBV9 and TRBJ2-3): DSGVTQTPKHLITATGQRVTLRCSPRSGDLSVYWYQQSLDQGLQFLIQYYNGEERAKGNILERFSAQQFPDLHSELNLSSLELGDSALYFCASSALAGDTDTQYFGPGTRLTVL.

This clone was observed a single time. This chain joins TRBV7-7 and TRBJ2-1; the D gene could be TRBD1 or TRBD2 (5 bases each). Germline CDR1 SSHAT, CDR2 FNYEAQ (reference sequence). The CDR3 has 16 residues. With 5 bases removed from V and 4 bases from J, the gap between germline ends came to 18 bases. The CDR3 DNA reads as TGTGCCAGCAGCACGGGACGGCCCGCTCCTTACAATGAGCAGTTCTTC. As protein: CASSTGRPAPYNEQFF.

This chain joins TRBV7-9 and TRBJ2-7; D is uncertain. The CDR3 length is 12 residues. V was cut by 5 bases and J by 3 bases, with 8 bases left in between. The germline V gene has CDR1 SEHNR and CDR2 FQNEAQ (reference sequence). The CDR3 reads CASSGSGYEQYF. Written as DNA, the CDR3 is TGTGCCAGCAGCGGCTCCGGCTACGAGCAGTACTTC. Full variable domain (rest looked up from reference TRBV7-9 and TRBJ2-7): DTGVSQNPRHKITKRGQNVTFRCDPISEHNRLYWYRQTLGQGPEFLTYFQNEAQLEKSRLLSDRFSAERPKGSFSTLEIQRTEQGDSAMYLCASSGSGYEQYFGPGTRLTVT.

This chain connects TRBV27 to TRBJ2-3; 9 positions match TRBD2. Germline lookup yields CDR1 MNHEY and CDR2 SMNVEV (reference sequence). The CDR3 is 15 residues long. The V gene end was trimmed by 3 bases and the J gene end by 4 bases; junction bases not matched to a gene: 5. CDR3 sequence: CASSFIAGVADTQYF. The CDR3 bases are TGTGCCAGCAGTTTCATAGCGGGAGTGGCAGATACGCAGTATTTT.

The genes are TRBV25-1 and TRBJ2-7; 9 positions agree with TRBD2. With 6 bases clipped from V and 3 bases from J, the junction kept 9 bases outside the gene matches. CDR1 MGHDK and CDR2 SYGVNS come from the germline V gene. The CDR3 spans 15 residues. The CDR3 sequence: CASRRGTSSRYEQYF. The DNA of the CDR3 is TGTGCCAGCAGGAGAGGGACTAGCTCGCGCTACGAGCAGTACTTC.

In the case of this clone: The sample contains more than one DNA sequence encoding this CDR3. The chain employs TRBV18 and TRBJ1-1; 7 bases align to TRBD1. There are 14 residues in the CDR3. V was pared by 3 bases and J by 2 bases, with 3 bases of the junction left unmatched. Germline assignment: CDR1 KGHSH and CDR2 LQKENI. CDR3: CASSPAGGNTEAFF. CDR3 bases: TGTGCCAGCTCACCGGCAGGGGGAAACACTGAAGCTTTCTTT.

A single count supports this clone. The rearrangement uses TRBV10-1 and TRBJ2-2; D gene unclear. Trimming stripped 0 bases from V and 5 bases from J, with 7 bases between. The length of the CDR3 is 14 residues. Germline V gives CDR1 WNHNN, CDR2 SYGVQD (reference sequence). CDR3 amino acids: CASSESVLTGELFF. The DNA for the CDR3 is TGCGCCAGCAGTGAGTCGGTGCTTACCGGGGAGCTGTTTTTT.

This rearrangement joins TRBV7-2 to TRBJ1-4, with a weak D call TRBD1 (6 bases). CDR3 size: 15 residues. V lost 5 bases and J 8 bases, leaving 18 bases between the germline ends. The germline V gene encodes CDR1 SGHTA and CDR2 FQGNSA. CDR3 residues: CASSAQTGGREKLFF. The CDR3, as DNA: TGTGCCAGCAGCGCCCAGACAGGAGGTCGAGAAAAACTGTTTTTT.

The chain combines TRBV19 with TRBJ1-1; 8 bases map to TRBD1. The CDR3 loop spans 13 amino acids. CDR1 is LNHDA and CDR2 is SQIVND in the germline V gene (reference sequence). J gave up 1 base and V 9 bases, and 4 bases lay outside the gene matches. The CDR3 DNA reads TGTGCCAGCCAACAGGGGGGGAACACTGAAGCTTTCTTT. Encoded protein: CASQQGGNTEAFF.

The chain links TRBV6-6 to TRBJ2-1, with D unclear. This CDR3 region has 13 residues. Germline CDR1 MNHNY, CDR2 SVGAGI (reference sequence). V lost 0 bases and J lost 8, with 8 bases in between. The DNA of the CDR3 is TGTGCCAGCAGTTACTCCGGTGCGGATGAGCAGTTCTTC. Amino acids: CASSYSGADEQFF.